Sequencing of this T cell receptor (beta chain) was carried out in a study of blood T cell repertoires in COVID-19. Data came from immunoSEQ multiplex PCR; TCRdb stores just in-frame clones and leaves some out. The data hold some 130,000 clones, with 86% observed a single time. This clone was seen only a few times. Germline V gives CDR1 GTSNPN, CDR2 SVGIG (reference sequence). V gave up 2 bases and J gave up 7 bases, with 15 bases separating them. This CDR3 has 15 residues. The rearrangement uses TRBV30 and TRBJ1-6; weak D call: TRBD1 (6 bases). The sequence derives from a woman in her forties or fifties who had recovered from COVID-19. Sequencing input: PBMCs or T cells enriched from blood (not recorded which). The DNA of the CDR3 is TGTGCCTGGAGTACAGGGCAGGGAGGGAATTCACCCCTCCACTTT. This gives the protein CAWSTGQGGNSPLHF.